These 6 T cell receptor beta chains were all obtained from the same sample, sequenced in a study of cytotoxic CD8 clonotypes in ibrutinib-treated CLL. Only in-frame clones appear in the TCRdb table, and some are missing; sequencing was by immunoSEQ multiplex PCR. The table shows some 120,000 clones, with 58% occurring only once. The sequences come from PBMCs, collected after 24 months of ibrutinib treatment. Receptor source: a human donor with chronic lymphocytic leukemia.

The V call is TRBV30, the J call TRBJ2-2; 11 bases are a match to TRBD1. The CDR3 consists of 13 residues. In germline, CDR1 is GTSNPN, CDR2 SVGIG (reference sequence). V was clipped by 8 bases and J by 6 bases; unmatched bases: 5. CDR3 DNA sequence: TGTGCCGCCGGGACAGGGGGTTCCGGGGAGCTGTTTTTT. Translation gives CAAGTGGSGELFF.

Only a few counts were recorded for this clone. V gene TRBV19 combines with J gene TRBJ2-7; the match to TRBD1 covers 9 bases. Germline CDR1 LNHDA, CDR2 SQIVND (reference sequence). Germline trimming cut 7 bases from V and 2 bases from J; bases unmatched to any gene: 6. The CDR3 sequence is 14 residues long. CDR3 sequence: CASTDRGATYEQYF. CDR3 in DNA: TGTGCCAGTACGGACAGGGGTGCTACCTACGAGCAGTACTTC.

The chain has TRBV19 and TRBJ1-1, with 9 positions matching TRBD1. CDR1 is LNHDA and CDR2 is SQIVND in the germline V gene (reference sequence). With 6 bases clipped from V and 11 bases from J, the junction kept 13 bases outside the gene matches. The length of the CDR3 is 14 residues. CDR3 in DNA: TGTGCCAGTAGCCTATTAACAGGGGGCAGGGTGGCTTTCTTT. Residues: CASSLLTGGRVAFF.

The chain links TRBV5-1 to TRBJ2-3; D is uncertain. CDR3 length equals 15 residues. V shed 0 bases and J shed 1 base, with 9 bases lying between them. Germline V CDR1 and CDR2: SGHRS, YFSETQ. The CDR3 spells CASSLGVGRTDTQYF. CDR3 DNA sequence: TGCGCCAGCAGCTTGGGTGTTGGGCGCACAGATACGCAGTATTTT. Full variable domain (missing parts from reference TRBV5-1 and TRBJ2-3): KAGVTQTPRYLIKTRGQQVTLSCSPISGHRSVSWYQQTPGQGLQFLFEYFSETQRNKGNFPGRFSGRQFSNSRSEMNVSTLELGDSALYLCASSLGVGRTDTQYFGPGTRLTVL.

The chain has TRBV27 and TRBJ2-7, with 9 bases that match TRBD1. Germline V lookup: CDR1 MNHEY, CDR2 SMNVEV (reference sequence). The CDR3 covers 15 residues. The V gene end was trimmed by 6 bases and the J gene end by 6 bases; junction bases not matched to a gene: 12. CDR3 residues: CASSSSPQQGAEQYF. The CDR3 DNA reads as TGTGCCAGCAGCTCCTCCCCTCAACAGGGGGCCGAGCAGTACTTC.

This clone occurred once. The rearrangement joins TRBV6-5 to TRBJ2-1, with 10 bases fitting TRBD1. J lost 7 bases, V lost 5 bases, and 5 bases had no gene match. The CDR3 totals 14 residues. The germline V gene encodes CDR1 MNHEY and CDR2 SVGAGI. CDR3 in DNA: TGTGCCAGCAGTCGACAGGGGGCGGTTAATGAGCAGTTCTTC. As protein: CASSRQGAVNEQFF.